A selection of T cell receptor beta chains follows, all from one sample in a study of OX40 agonist ivuxolimab in advanced cancers. TCRdb keeps only in-frame clones here, not all; method: immunoSEQ multiplex PCR. The sample includes around 70,000 clones, 84% of them seen just once. Sequenced material: CD4+ or CD8+ T cells sorted from blood, taken in a trial of the OX40 agonist ivuxolimab. These receptors came from an adult with an advanced solid tumor such as melanoma, head and neck, liver or kidney cancer. CDR3s include the opening cysteine and the closing phenylalanine or tryptophan. D genes are given only for firm matches. Clone size is given for some rows only: seen once, a few or many times, or a class if the clone is expanded.

TRBD2 | TRBJ2-2 | NA | TRBV7-2 | CASSPQLVAGNTGELFF | TGTGCCAGCAGCCCCCAGTTGGTAGCGGGGAACACCGGGGAGCTGTTTTTT
NA | TRBJ1-5 | NA | TRBV6-6 | CASSGGSSRQPQHF | TGTGCCAGCAGTGGGGGATCCTCGCGGCAGCCCCAGCATTTT
NA | TRBJ2-7 | NA | TRBV7-2 | CASSLVSAASSYEQYF | TGTGCCAGCAGCTTAGTGTCGGCTGCAAGCTCCTACGAGCAGTACTTC
NA | TRBJ1-2 | NA | TRBV7-9 | CASSRTENYGYTF | TGTGCCAGCAGCCGGACAGAAAACTATGGCTACACCTTC
TRBD2 | TRBJ2-3 | NA | TRBV13 | CASNLAGAITDTQYF | TGTGCCAGCAACTTAGCGGGGGCCATCACAGATACGCAGTATTTT
NA | TRBJ1-5 | NA | TRBV11-2 | CASSLGSGYGNQPQHF | TGTGCCAGCAGCTTAGGCTCCGGGTATGGCAATCAGCCCCAGCATTTT
TRBD1 | TRBJ1-1 | NA | TRBV10-1 | CASTHRDSDEAFF | TGCGCCAGCACCCACCGGGACAGTGATGAAGCTTTCTTT
TRBD1 | TRBJ2-5 | once | TRBV7-9 | CASDGQGLETQYF | TGTGCCAGCGATGGACAGGGCCTGGAGACCCAGTACTTC
TRBD1 | TRBJ2-7 | NA | TRBV2 | CASGDRGGDYEQYF | TGTGCCAGCGGGGACAGGGGGGGCGACTACGAGCAGTACTTC
NA | TRBJ2-1 | NA | TRBV6-5 | CASSYSGEQFF | TGTGCCAGCAGTTACTCGGGCGAGCAGTTCTTC
TRBD2 | TRBJ2-1 | NA | TRBV7-7 | CASSLAPPSGTSGGAHEQFF | TGTGCCAGCAGCTTAGCCCCCCCCTCCGGGACTAGCGGGGGGGCTCATGAGCAGTTCTTC
NA | TRBJ1-1 | NA | TRBV6-6 | CASSQRTGNTEAFF | TGTGCCAGCAGTCAAAGGACGGGGAACACTGAAGCTTTCTTT
NA | TRBJ1-1 | NA | TRBV25-1 | CASSRNTEAFF | TGTGCCAGCAGCCGGAACACTGAAGCTTTCTTT
NA | TRBJ1-5 | once | TRBV19 | CASSKIQGVEQPQHF | TGTGCCAGTAGTAAAATACAGGGAGTTGAGCAGCCCCAGCATTTT
NA | TRBJ1-6 | NA | TRBV7-2 | CASTRGGEFSPLHF | TGTGCCAGCACCCGCGGTGGAGAATTTTCACCCCTCCACTTT
NA | TRBJ1-4 | NA | TRBV18 | CASSPGAGTDNEKLFF | TGTGCCAGCTCACCCGGAGCCGGGACGGATAATGAAAAACTGTTTTTT
TRBD1 | TRBJ2-7 | NA | TRBV5-1 | CASSLVRQGHEQYF | TGCGCCAGCAGCTTGGTGAGACAGGGTCACGAGCAGTACTTC
NA | TRBJ1-2 | NA | TRBV6-5 | CASSDRSYGYTF | TGTGCCAGCTCTGACAGATCTTATGGCTACACCTTC
TRBD2 | TRBJ2-4 | NA | TRBV13 | CASSLRTSGKNIQYF | TGTGCCAGCAGCCTTCGGACTAGCGGCAAAAACATTCAGTACTTC
NA | TRBJ2-1 | NA | TRBV6-4 | CASSDSRDSSYNEQFF | TGTGCCAGCAGTGACTCACGGGATAGCTCCTACAATGAGCAGTTCTTC
NA | TRBJ1-5 | NA | TRBV7-2 | CASSLEDQPQHF | TGTGCCAGCAGCTTGGAAGATCAGCCCCAGCATTTT
NA | TRBJ1-2 | NA | TRBV7-8 | CASSLTYGYTF | TGTGCCAGCAGCTTAACCTATGGCTACACCTTC
NA | TRBJ1-2 | NA | TRBV10-2 | CASSESLGYGYTF | TGCGCCAGCAGTGAGTCTTTAGGGTACGGCTACACCTTC
TRBD2 | TRBJ2-3 | NA | TRBV11-3 | CASSMSGGATDTQYF | TGTGCCAGCAGCATGAGCGGGGGGGCCACAGATACGCAGTATTTT
TRBD1 | TRBJ2-5 | NA | TRBV18 | CASSPPGTGSETQYF | TGTGCCAGCTCACCACCGGGGACAGGGTCAGAGACCCAGTACTTC
NA | TRBJ1-5 | NA | TRBV6-6 | CASSYSEGGSNQPQHF | TGTGCCAGCAGTTACTCGGAAGGGGGATCCAATCAGCCCCAGCATTTT
NA | TRBJ2-1 | few | TRBV7-3 | CASSFNRANYNEQFF | TGTGCCAGCAGCTTTAATAGGGCAAACTACAATGAGCAGTTCTTC
TRBD1 | TRBJ2-3 | NA | TRBV6-1 | CASSLTGRTDTQYF | TGTGCCAGCAGCTTGACAGGGCGCACAGATACGCAGTATTTT
TRBD1 | TRBJ1-2 | once | TRBV5-6 | CASTRDSYGYTF | TGTGCCAGCACCCGGGACAGTTATGGCTACACCTTC
NA | TRBJ2-7 | NA | TRBV19 | CASSIAGKGSYEQYF | TGTGCCAGTAGTATTGCGGGTAAGGGATCCTACGAGCAGTACTTC
NA | TRBJ1-6 | NA | TRBV12-5 | CASGFSGDGNSPLHF | TGTGCTAGTGGTTTTTCTGGGGACGGTAATTCACCCCTCCACTTT
NA | TRBJ1-2 | NA | TRBV7-9 | CASSETGFSGYTF | TGTGCCAGCAGCGAAACGGGATTCTCTGGCTACACCTTC
NA | TRBJ1-2 | NA | TRBV19 | CASSILAGFYGYTF | TGTGCCAGTAGTATTCTGGCAGGGTTCTATGGCTACACCTTC
NA | TRBJ2-5 | NA | TRBV7-8 | CASSLSTVQETQYF | TGTGCCAGCAGCTTAAGTACAGTACAAGAGACCCAGTACTTC